This T cell receptor beta chain was captured by sequencing in a study of blood T cells in healthy people across ages. With regard to this clonotype: Its cognate antigen is unknown.

Germline loops: CDR1 DFQATT, CDR2 SNEGSKA (reference sequence). This CDR3 spans 14 amino acids. V dropped 1 base and J dropped 4 bases, with 11 bases sitting between them. Study outcomes and limitations: Possibly, changes in expanded clonotypes were confounded because donor CMV status was unknown.

It was with a sample-barcoded 5' primer and a J-beta primer mix that a second PCR of about 6 to 12 cycles was run. No fewer than 3 million CDR3-containing paired-end reads came from each sample. One entry per CDR3 protein, called by TCRdb with MiXCR from the 5' RACE reads. The sample holds almost 1 million distinct CDR3 sequences; roughly half are singletons and the top ten take about 21%. The sample comprised blood. This sequence was found in a woman between 55 and 75 years old in good health. The J gene is TRBJ2-1, the V gene TRBV20-1; D remains ambiguous. CDR3 protein: CSARVASRYNEQFF. The CDR3 bases are TGCAGTGCTAGAGTGGCTAGTCGATACAATGAGCAGTTCTTC.